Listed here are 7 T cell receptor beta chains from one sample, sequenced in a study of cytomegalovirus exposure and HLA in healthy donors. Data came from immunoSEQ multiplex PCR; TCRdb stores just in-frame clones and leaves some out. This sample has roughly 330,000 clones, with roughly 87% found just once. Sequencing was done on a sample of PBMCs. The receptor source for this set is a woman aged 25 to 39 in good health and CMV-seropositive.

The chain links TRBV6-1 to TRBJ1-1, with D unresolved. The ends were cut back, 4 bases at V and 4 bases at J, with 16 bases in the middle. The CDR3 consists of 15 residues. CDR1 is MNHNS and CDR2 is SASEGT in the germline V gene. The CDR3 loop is CASSGRNLLLTEAFF. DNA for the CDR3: TGTGCCAGCAGTGGACGCAATCTCCTCCTCACTGAAGCTTTCTTT.

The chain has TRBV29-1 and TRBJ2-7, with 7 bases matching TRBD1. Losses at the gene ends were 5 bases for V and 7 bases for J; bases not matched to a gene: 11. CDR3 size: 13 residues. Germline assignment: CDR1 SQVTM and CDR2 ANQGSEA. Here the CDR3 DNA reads TGCAGCGTTCGGGGACAGAGGGGCTGGGAGCAGTACTTC. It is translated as CSVRGQRGWEQYF.

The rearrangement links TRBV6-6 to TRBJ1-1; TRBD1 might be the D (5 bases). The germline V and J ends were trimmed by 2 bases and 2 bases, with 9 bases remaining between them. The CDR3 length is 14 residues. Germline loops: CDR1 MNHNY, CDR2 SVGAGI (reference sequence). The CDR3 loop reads CASSYLGANTEAFF. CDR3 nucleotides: TGTGCCAGCAGTTACCTTGGGGCCAACACTGAAGCTTTCTTT.

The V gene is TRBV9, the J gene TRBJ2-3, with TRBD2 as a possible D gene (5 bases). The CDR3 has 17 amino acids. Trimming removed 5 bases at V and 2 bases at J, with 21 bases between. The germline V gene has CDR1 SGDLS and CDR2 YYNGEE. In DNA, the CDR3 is TGTGCCAGCAGTGCCGTTGGGAATGGACTGATCACAGATACGCAGTATTTT. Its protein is CASSAVGNGLITDTQYF.

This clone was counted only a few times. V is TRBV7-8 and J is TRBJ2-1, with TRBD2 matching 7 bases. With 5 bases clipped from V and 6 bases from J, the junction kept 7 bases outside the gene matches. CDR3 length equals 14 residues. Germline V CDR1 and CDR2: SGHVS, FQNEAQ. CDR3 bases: TGTGCCAGCAGCCAATCCGGGACTATCAATGAGCAGTTCTTC. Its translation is CASSQSGTINEQFF.

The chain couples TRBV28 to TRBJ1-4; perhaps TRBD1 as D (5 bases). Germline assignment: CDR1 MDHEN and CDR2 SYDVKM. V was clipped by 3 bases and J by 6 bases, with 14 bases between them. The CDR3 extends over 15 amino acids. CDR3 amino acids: CASSFRVMGDEKLFF. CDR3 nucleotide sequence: TGTGCCAGCAGTTTTAGGGTCATGGGGGATGAAAAACTGTTTTTT.

The CDR3 DNA reads as TGTGCCAGCACCCGGGACAACTATGGCTACACCTTC. As protein: CASTRDNYGYTF. This sequence joins TRBV28 and TRBJ1-2, with a possible D match to TRBD1 (5 bases). CDR3 size: 12 residues. Germline lookup yields CDR1 MDHEN and CDR2 SYDVKM. V lost 7 bases to trimming and J lost 2 bases, with 8 bases between them.